Listed here is a single T cell receptor (beta chain). The antigen is not known. These data are taken from a study of cytomegalovirus exposure and HLA in healthy donors. Study results and caveats: Highly shared sequence variants in one cluster were likely a sequencing artifact.

PCR was performed using 60 Vbeta and 13 Jbeta primers. TCRdb's table, derived via immunoSEQ multiplex PCR, lists solely in-frame clones and lacks some. The sample lists about 150,000 clones; 70% were seen once. Germline V CDR1 and CDR2: SGHRS, YFSETQ. CDR3 length equals 13 residues. V was clipped by 7 bases and J by 0 bases, with 10 bases between them. This clonotype originated in an older woman in good health and CMV-seropositive. The sample taken for sequencing was PBMCs. The chain links TRBV5-1 to TRBJ1-2, with D perhaps matching TRBD1 (5 bases). The DNA for the CDR3 is TGCGCCAGCGGCGACAGCGCTAACTATGGCTACACCTTC. Protein sequence: CASGDSANYGYTF.